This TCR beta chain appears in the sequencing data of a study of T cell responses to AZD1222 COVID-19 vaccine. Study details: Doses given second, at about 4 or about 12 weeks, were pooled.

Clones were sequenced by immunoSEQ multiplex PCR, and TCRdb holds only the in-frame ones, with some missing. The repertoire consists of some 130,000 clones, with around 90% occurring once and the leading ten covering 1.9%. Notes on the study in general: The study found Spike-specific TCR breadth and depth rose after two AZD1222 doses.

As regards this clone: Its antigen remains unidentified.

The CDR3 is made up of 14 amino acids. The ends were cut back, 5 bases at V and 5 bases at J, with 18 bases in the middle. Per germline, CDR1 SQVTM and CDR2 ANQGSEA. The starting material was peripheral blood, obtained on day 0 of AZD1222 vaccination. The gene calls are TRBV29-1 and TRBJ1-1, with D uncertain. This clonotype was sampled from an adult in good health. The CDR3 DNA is TGCAGCGTTCAAACCTTAGCAGTCGAGACTGAAGCTTTCTTT. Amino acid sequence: CSVQTLAVETEAFF. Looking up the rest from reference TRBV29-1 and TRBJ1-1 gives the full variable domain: SAVISQKPSRDICQRGTSLTIQCQVDSQVTMMFWYRQQPGQSLTLIATANQGSEATYESGFVIDKFPISRPNLTFSTLTVSNMSPEDSSIYLCSVQTLAVETEAFFGQGTRLTVV.